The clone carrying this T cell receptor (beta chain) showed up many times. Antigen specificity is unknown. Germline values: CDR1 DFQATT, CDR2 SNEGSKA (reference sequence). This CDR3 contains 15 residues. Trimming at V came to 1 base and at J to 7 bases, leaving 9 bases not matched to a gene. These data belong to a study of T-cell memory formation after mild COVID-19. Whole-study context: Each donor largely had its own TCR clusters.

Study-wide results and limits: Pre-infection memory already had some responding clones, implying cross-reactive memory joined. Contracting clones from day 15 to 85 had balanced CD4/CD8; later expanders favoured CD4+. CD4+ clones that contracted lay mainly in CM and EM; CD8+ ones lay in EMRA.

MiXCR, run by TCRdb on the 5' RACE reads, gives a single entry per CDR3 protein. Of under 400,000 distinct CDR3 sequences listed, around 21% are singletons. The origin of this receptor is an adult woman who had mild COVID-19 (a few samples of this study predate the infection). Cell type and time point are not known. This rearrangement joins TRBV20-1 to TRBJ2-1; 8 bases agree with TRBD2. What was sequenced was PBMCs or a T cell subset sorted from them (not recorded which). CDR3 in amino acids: CSARVGSGAGNEQFF. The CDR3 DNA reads TGCAGTGCTAGAGTTGGTAGCGGGGCCGGAAATGAGCAGTTCTTC.